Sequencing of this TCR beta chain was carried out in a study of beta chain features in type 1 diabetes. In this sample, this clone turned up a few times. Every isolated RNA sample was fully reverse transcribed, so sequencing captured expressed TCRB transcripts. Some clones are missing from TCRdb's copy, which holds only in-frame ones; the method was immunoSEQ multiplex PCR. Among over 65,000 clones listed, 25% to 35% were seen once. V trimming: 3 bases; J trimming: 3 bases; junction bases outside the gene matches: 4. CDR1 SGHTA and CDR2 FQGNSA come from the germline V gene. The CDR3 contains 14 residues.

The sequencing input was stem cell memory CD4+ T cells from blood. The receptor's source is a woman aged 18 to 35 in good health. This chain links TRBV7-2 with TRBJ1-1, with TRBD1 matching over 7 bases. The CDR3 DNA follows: TGTGCCAGCAGCTTCGACAGGGAGGACACTGAAGCTTTCTTT. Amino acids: CASSFDREDTEAFF.